These 10 T cell receptor beta chains were all obtained from the same sample, sequenced in a study of response to subunit inactivated influenza vaccine. TCRdb analysed the RT-PCR reads with MiXCR anew, one entry per CDR3 protein. The data show under 200,000 distinct CDR3 sequences, with roughly 10% seen just once and around 33% held by the top ten. Sample: CD8+ T cells sorted from PBMCs, taken roughly 24 months after vaccination. Source of these receptors: a man aged 45 to 75 who received an inactivated influenza vaccine.

This clonotype has more than one count but fewer than ten. The rearrangement joins TRBV7-9 to TRBJ2-3; D gene ambiguous. Germline-derived CDR1 and CDR2 are SEHNR and FQNEAQ (reference sequence). CDR3 size: 17 residues. Deletions cut 6 bases from V and 2 bases from J, with 21 bases between. CDR3: CASSAFSTQRNTDTQYF. CDR3 nucleotide sequence: TGTGCCAGCAGTGCGTTTTCGACCCAACGAAACACAGATACGCAGTATTTT.

The V and J genes are TRBV4-3 and TRBJ2-6, with TRBD2 identical over 7 bases. CDR3 length: 20 residues. Germline V gene sequence: CDR1 LGHNA, CDR2 YSLEER. Germline trimming cut 0 bases from V and 0 bases from J; bases unmatched to any gene: 11. CDR3 sequence (DNA): TGCGCCAGCAGCCAAGATCTTTCTTGGACTAGGTCCTCTGGGGCCAACGTCCTGACTTTC. This translates into CASSQDLSWTRSSGANVLTF.

This clonotype was observed at least ten times. The rearrangement links TRBV4-3 to TRBJ2-1; 11 nucleotides match TRBD2. In germline, CDR1 is LGHNA, CDR2 YSLEER. Unmatched junction bases numbered 7, after V lost 4 bases and J lost 8 bases. This CDR3 region has 15 residues. CDR3 DNA: TGCGCCAGCAGCCCTATAGCGGGAGGGCACTATGAGCAGTTCTTC. Translating it yields CASSPIAGGHYEQFF.

V usage is TRBV7-3 and J usage is TRBJ2-7; D is perhaps TRBD2 (7 bases). The length of the CDR3 is 14 residues. Germline CDR1 is SGHTA and CDR2 is FQGTGA. The germline V and J ends were trimmed by 4 bases and 5 bases, with 15 bases remaining between them. The CDR3 region has the DNA TGTGCCAGCAGCTCGCGGGGGCAGGGCCACGAGCAGTACTTC. Translated, it gives CASSSRGQGHEQYF. Together with reference TRBV7-3 and TRBJ2-7, the CDR3 gives the full variable domain: GAGVSQTPSNKVTEKGKYVELRCDPISGHTALYWYRQSLGQGPEFLIYFQGTGAADDSGLPNDRFFAVRPEGSVSTLKIQRTERGDSAVYLCASSSRGQGHEQYFGPGTRLTVT.

There are many counts of this clonotype. The chain recombines TRBV15 with TRBJ2-5; no definite D call. Trimming pared 0 bases from V and 5 bases from J, leaving 10 bases between. This CDR3 has 14 amino acids. Germline loops: CDR1 LNHNV, CDR2 YYDKDF (reference sequence). CDR3 DNA: TGTGCCACCAGCAGAGAAGGGATTCGGGAGACCCAGTACTTC. This sequence encodes CATSREGIRETQYF.

This clonotype was seen a handful of times. The chain is built from TRBV12-3 or TRBV12-4 and TRBJ2-5; no clear D gene. Trimming removed 6 bases at V and 5 bases at J, with 7 bases between. The CDR3 contains 11 residues. In DNA form, the CDR3 reads TGTGCCAGCAGACGCGAGGAGACCCAGTACTTC. Protein: CASRREETQYF.

This chain joins TRBV11-2 and TRBJ2-1; 9 bases match TRBD2. V shed 2 bases, J shed 6 bases, and the junction held 11 bases outside the gene matches. The CDR3 has 17 amino acids. In germline, CDR1 is SGHAT, CDR2 FQNNGV. This chain's CDR3 is CASSLSLAGGAVNEQFF. CDR3 bases: TGTGCCAGCAGCTTAAGTCTCGCGGGGGGGGCAGTCAATGAGCAGTTCTTC.

The genes are TRBV6-1 and TRBJ2-1; 9 positions match TRBD2. The germline V gene has CDR1 MNHNS and CDR2 SASEGT. This CDR3 comprises 17 residues. V shed 5 bases and J 4 bases; nucleotides not matched to a gene: 12. CDR3 protein: CASSIESGRTAYNEQFF. The DNA of the CDR3 is TGTGCCAGCAGTATAGAAAGCGGGAGGACAGCTTACAATGAGCAGTTCTTC.

The table lists this clonotype with a few counts. In DNA form, the CDR3 reads TGCAGCGTTGCTAGCGGGGGGGCGTCGGGGCCAGAGACCCAGTACTTC. Translation: CSVASGGASGPETQYF. V is TRBV29-1 and J is TRBJ2-5; 12 bases are shared with TRBD2. V lost 4 bases, J lost 4 bases, and 10 bases stayed unmatched. The germline V gene encodes CDR1 SQVTM and CDR2 ANQGSEA. CDR3 length: 16 residues.

The gene calls are TRBV4-2 and TRBJ2-1; 10 bases line up with TRBD2. With V trimmed by 0 bases and J by 7 bases, 12 bases remained unmatched. The CDR3 length is 18 residues. Per the germline V gene, CDR1 is LGHNA and CDR2 is YNFKEQ. The DNA for the CDR3 is TGTGCCAGCAGCCAAGATCTAGGGCTAGCGGGGGTCAGTAATGAGCAGTTCTTC. Encoded protein: CASSQDLGLAGVSNEQFF.